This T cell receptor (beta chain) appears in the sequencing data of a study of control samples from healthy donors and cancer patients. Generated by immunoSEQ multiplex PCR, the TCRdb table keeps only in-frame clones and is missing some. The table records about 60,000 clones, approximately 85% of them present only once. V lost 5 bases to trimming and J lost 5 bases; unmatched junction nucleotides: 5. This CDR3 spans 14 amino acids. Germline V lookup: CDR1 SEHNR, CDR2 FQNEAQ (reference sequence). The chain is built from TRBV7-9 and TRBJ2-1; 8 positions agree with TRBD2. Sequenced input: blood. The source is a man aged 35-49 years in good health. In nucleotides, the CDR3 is TGTGCCAGCAGCGTGCGGGAGGTACACAATGAGCAGTTCTTC. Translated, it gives CASSVREVHNEQFF.